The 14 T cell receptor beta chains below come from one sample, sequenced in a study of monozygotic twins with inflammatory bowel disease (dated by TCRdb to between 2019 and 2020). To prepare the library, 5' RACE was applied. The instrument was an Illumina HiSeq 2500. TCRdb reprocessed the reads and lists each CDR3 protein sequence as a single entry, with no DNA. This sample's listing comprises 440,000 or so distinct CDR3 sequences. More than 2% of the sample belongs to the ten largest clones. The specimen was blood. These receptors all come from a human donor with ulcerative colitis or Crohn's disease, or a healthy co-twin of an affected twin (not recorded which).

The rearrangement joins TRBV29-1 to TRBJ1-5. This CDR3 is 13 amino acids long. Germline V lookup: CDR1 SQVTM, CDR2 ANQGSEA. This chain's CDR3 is CSVDSVLNQPQHF. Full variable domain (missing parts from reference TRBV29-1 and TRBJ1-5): SAVISQKPSRDICQRGTSLTIQCQVDSQVTMMFWYRQQPGQSLTLIATANQGSEATYESGFVIDKFPISRPNLTFSTLTVSNMSPEDSSIYLCSVDSVLNQPQHFGDGTRLSIL.

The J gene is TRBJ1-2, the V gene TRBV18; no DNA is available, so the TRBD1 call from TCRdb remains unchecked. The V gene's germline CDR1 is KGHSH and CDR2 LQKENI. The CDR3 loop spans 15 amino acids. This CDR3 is CASSLGGDGGYGYTF.

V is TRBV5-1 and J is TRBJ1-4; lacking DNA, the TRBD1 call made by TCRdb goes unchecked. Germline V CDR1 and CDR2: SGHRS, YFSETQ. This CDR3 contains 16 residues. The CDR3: CASSYLRQGGNEKLFF.

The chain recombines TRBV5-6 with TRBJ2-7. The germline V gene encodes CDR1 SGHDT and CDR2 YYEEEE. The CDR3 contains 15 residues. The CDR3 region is CASSFGSGRADEQYF.

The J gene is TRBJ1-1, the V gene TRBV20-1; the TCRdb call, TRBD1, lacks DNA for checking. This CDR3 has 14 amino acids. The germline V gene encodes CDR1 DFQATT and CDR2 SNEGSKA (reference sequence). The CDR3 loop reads CSARDGQQNTEAFF.

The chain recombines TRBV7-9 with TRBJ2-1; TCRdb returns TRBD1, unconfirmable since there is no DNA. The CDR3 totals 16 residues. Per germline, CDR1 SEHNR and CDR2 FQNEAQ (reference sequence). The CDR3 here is CASSEPGRVGYSEQFF.

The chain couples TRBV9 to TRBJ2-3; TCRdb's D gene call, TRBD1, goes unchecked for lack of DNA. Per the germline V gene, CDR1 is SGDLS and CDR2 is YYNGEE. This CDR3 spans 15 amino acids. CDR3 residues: CASSVWGRGTDTQYF.

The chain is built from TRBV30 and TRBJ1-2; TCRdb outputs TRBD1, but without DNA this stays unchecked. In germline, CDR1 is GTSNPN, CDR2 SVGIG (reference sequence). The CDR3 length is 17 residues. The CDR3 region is CAWSLPGAVMILYGYTF.

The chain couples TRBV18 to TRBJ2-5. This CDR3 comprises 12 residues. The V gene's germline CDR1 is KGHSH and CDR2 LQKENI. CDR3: CASSPPTKTQYF.

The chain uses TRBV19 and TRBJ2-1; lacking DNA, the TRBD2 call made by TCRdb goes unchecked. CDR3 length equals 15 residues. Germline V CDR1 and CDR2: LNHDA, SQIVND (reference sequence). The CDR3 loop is CASNPTSGVYNEQFF.

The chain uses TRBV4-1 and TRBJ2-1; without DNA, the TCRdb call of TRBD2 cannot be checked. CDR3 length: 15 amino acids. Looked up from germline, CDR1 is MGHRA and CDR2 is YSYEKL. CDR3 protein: CASSPTSGRTVGQFF.

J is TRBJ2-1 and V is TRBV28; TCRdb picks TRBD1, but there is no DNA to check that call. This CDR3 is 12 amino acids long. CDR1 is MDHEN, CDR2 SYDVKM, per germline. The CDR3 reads CASSNQLSALVF. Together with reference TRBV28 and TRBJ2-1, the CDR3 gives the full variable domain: DVKVTQSSRYLVKRTGEKVFLECVQDMDHENMFWYRQDPGLGLRLIYFSYDVKMKEKGDIPEGYSVSREKKERFSLILESASTNQTSMYLCASSNQLSALVFGPGTRLTVL.

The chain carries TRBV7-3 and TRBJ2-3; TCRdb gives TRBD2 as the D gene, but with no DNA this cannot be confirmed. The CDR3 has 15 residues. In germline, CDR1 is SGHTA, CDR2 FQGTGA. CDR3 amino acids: CASSQLGGDTDTQYF. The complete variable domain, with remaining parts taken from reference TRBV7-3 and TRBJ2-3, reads GAGVSQTPSNKVTEKGKYVELRCDPISGHTALYWYRQSLGQGPEFLIYFQGTGAADDSGLPNDRFFAVRPEGSVSTLKIQRTERGDSAVYLCASSQLGGDTDTQYFGPGTRLTVL.

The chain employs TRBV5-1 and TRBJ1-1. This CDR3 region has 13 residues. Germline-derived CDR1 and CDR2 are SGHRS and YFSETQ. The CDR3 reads CASSLQRNTEAFF.